The 30 T cell receptor beta chains given below trace back to one sample, sequenced in a study of blood T cells in healthy people across ages. A second PCR, run for about 7 to 11 cycles, used a sample-barcoded 5' primer plus a J-beta primer mix. A single record per CDR3 protein comes from TCRdb applying MiXCR to the 5' RACE reads. The table includes some 1,800,000 distinct CDR3 sequences, around 40% detected once. Material for sequencing was blood. Receptors were obtained from a human donor in good health.

This clonotype occurred a few times. The V and J genes are TRBV5-1 and TRBJ2-3, with 8 positions matching TRBD2. J lost 2 bases, V lost 1 base, and 9 bases had no gene match. Germline V gene lookup returns CDR1 SGHRS and CDR2 YFSETQ. This CDR3 has 17 amino acids. This CDR3 is CASSLSRGESHTDTQYF. DNA for the CDR3: TGCGCCAGCAGCTTGTCGCGGGGGGAGTCCCACACAGATACGCAGTATTTT.

The chain employs TRBV12-3 or TRBV12-4 and TRBJ2-1; D possibly matches TRBD1 or TRBD2 (5 bases each). Trimming pared 1 base from V and 6 bases from J, leaving 13 bases between. CDR3 size: 15 residues. The CDR3 DNA is TGTGCCAGCAGTTTAGTCGGGACCAAGACCAATGAGCAGTTCTTC. Translated: CASSLVGTKTNEQFF.

In this sample, this clonotype turned up a few times. V is TRBV14 and J is TRBJ1-2; D is ambiguous. Trimming left V 0 bases short and J 6 bases short, with 17 bases between. The germline V gene encodes CDR1 SGHDN and CDR2 FVKESK. The CDR3 totals 16 residues. CDR3 in DNA: TGTGCCAGCAGCCAAGATCGGTACGGAAGGGTGGATGGCTACACCTTC. This codes for CASSQDRYGRVDGYTF.

The chain joins TRBV15 to TRBJ2-1; 7 bases map to TRBD2. CDR1 is LNHNV and CDR2 is YYDKDF in the germline V gene (reference sequence). This CDR3 contains 13 residues. V shed 3 bases and J 10 bases; nucleotides not matched to a gene: 6. CDR3: CATSSGGSREQFF. The CDR3 DNA reads TGTGCCACCAGCAGCGGGGGGTCGCGGGAGCAGTTCTTC.

This sequence joins TRBV6-1 and TRBJ2-1, with TRBD2 identical over 8 bases. Germline values: CDR1 MNHNS, CDR2 SASEGT. The CDR3 spans 18 residues. V lost 8 bases, J lost 5 bases, and 20 bases stayed unmatched. Here the CDR3 DNA reads TGTGCCAGCTCTACCGCGGGGGGAATTCCCGGACGCGACAATGAGCAGTTCTTC. It yields the protein CASSTAGGIPGRDNEQFF.

V and J are TRBV6-6 and TRBJ1-2, with a tentative D call TRBD1 (5 bases). This CDR3 contains 16 residues. V lost 0 bases and J lost 6, with 17 bases in between. Germline V gene lookup returns CDR1 MNHNY and CDR2 SVGAGI (reference sequence). The CDR3 region is CASSYSKGRAGDGYTF. Here the CDR3 DNA reads TGTGCCAGCAGTTACTCGAAAGGCAGGGCGGGCGATGGCTACACCTTC.

This chain links TRBV5-6 with TRBJ2-3, with 9 bases identical to TRBD2. The junction had 9 bases not matched to a gene; V was cut back by 0 bases and J by 4 bases. The CDR3 is made up of 17 amino acids. Looked up from germline, CDR1 is SGHDT and CDR2 is YYEEEE. The CDR3 DNA reads as TGTGCCAGCAGCTTGGCGTTGGCGGGGGGGAAGTCAGATACGCAGTATTTT. It translates to CASSLALAGGKSDTQYF.

The V call is TRBV29-1, the J call TRBJ1-2, with D possibly matching TRBD1 (5 bases). The germline V gene encodes CDR1 SQVTM and CDR2 ANQGSEA. The CDR3 spans 13 residues. Trimming shortened V by 1 base and J by 3 bases, and 9 bases separated the two germline ends. CDR3 DNA sequence: TGCAGCGTTGAAGGGGGCGCCCACTATGGCTACACCTTC. It is translated as CSVEGGAHYGYTF.

This clonotype was detected a few times. J is TRBJ2-5 and V is TRBV24-1; no clear D. CDR1 and CDR2 (germline): KGHDR, SFDVKD. The V end was cut by 0 bases, the J end by 4 bases, with 14 bases between. The CDR3 has 16 residues. The CDR3 protein is CATSDLKEGWGETQYF. DNA of the CDR3: TGTGCCACCAGTGATTTGAAGGAAGGTTGGGGAGAGACCCAGTACTTC.

This clonotype was counted at least ten times. This sequence joins TRBV5-1 and TRBJ2-5, with D unclear. V shed 0 bases and J shed 5 bases, with 8 bases lying between them. The CDR3 is 13 residues long. Germline-derived CDR1 and CDR2 are SGHRS and YFSETQ. The CDR3 reads CASSLATGETQYF. The CDR3 region has the DNA TGCGCCAGCAGCTTGGCGACCGGTGAGACCCAGTACTTC.

This clonotype appeared a single time. The chain employs TRBV6-5 and TRBJ2-2; 8 bases agree with TRBD2. J was trimmed by 7 bases and V by 0 bases; bases with no gene match: 4. There are 15 residues in the CDR3. Germline V CDR1 and CDR2: MNHEY, SVGAGI. CDR3 loop: CASSYSFGGDGELFF. DNA for the CDR3: TGTGCCAGCAGTTACTCATTCGGGGGGGACGGGGAGCTGTTTTTT.

The chain links TRBV5-7 to TRBJ1-2; TRBD1 aligns across 7 bases. TRBV5-7 is reported as an ORF; its role is uncertain. The junction had 12 bases not matched to a gene; V was cut back by 4 bases and J by 3 bases. The CDR3 sequence is 16 residues long. CDR3 nucleotide sequence: TGTGCCAGCAGCCCCACTCTTAAAACAGGGGACTATGGCTACACCTTC. The encoded protein is CASSPTLKTGDYGYTF.

Turning to this clonotype: The junction shows a germline mismatch at one end, possibly a read error. CDR3: CASSEDVRVYGYTF. The CDR3 DNA follows: TGCGCCAGCAGCGAAGATGTCAGGGTTTATGGCTACACCTTC. The chain couples TRBV4-3 to TRBJ1-2, with D tentatively TRBD1 (5 bases). The CDR3 sequence is 14 residues long. Germline loops: CDR1 LGHNA, CDR2 YSLEER.

This clonotype was picked up a small number of times. The chain combines TRBV6-2 or TRBV6-3 with TRBJ1-5; 7 bases align to TRBD1. This CDR3 comprises 15 residues. Germline CDR1 is MNHEY and CDR2 is SVGEGT. The ends lost 7 bases at V and 0 bases at J; junction bases unmatched: 6. CDR3 residues: CASTDRAYSNQPQHF. The CDR3 region has the DNA TGTGCCAGCACCGACAGGGCCTATAGCAATCAGCCCCAGCATTTT.

This clonotype was detected a few times. The chain joins TRBV7-2 to TRBJ2-1; 11 nucleotides align to TRBD1. Germline assignment: CDR1 SGHTA and CDR2 FQGNSA. Germline trimming cut 8 bases from V and 9 bases from J; bases unmatched to any gene: 9. The CDR3 runs 14 residues. This CDR3 reads CASHRDRGYGEQFF. DNA for the CDR3: TGTGCCAGCCACCGGGACAGGGGGTACGGTGAGCAGTTCTTC.

The gene calls are TRBV24-1 and TRBJ2-5; D unclear. Germline loops: CDR1 KGHDR, CDR2 SFDVKD. V lost 4 bases and J lost 2, with 7 bases in between. CDR3 length: 13 amino acids. The CDR3 region has the DNA TGTGCCACCAGTGAAAGCTGGCAAGAGACCCAGTACTTC. Residues: CATSESWQETQYF.

This clonotype is a singleton in its sample. DNA of the CDR3: TGTGCCATCAGTGATGGGCGACCCGAGCAGTACTTC. It translates to CAISDGRPEQYF. The V call is TRBV10-3, the J call TRBJ2-7, with D unclear. The CDR3 contains 12 residues. Per germline, CDR1 ENHRY and CDR2 SYGVKD. V was shortened by 3 bases and J by 6 bases, with 9 bases between the two germline ends.

The chain is built from TRBV11-3 and TRBJ1-2; 8 bases map to TRBD1. CDR1 SGHNT and CDR2 YENEEA come from the germline V gene. CDR3 size: 14 residues. Trimming cost V 5 bases and J 4 bases; bases outside gene matches: 6. The DNA for the CDR3 is TGTGCCAGCAGCACTCGGACAGGGTTCTATGGCTACACCTTC. Translation: CASSTRTGFYGYTF. Drawing the rest from reference TRBV11-3 and TRBJ1-2, the complete variable domain is EAGVVQSPRYKIIEKKQPVAFWCNPISGHNTLYWYLQNLGQGPELLIRYENEEAVDDSQLPKDRFSAERLKGVDSTLKIQPAELGDSAVYLCASSTRTGFYGYTFGSGTRLTVV.

The genes are TRBV24-1 and TRBJ2-1, with D tentatively TRBD1 or TRBD2 (5 bases each). Trimming removed 4 bases at V and 2 bases at J, with 17 bases between. The CDR3 consists of 17 residues. The germline gives CDR1 KGHDR, CDR2 SFDVKD. This chain's CDR3 is CATSDSGTIGPYNEQFF. The CDR3 region has the DNA TGTGCCACCAGTGACTCCGGGACCATCGGCCCCTACAATGAGCAGTTCTTC.

This clonotype was detected a few times. Germline and junction disagree at one end, which may indicate a read error. V and J are TRBV7-2 and TRBJ2-1; TRBD2 matches at 9 bases. Germline CDR1 SGHTA, CDR2 FQGNSA. The CDR3 consists of 13 residues. The CDR3 bases are TGTGCCAGCGGCTTAGCGGGGGCCGATGAGCAGTTCTTC. Translating it yields CASGLAGADEQFF.

The chain links TRBV6-2 or TRBV6-3 to TRBJ1-1, with no clear D. V shed 2 bases and J shed 7 bases, with 11 bases lying between them. The germline V gene encodes CDR1 MNHEY and CDR2 SVGEGT. The CDR3 contains 13 residues. The DNA of the CDR3 is TGTGCCAGCAGTTACGTTGTGGACCTTGAAGCTTTCTTT. This codes for CASSYVVDLEAFF.

This chain connects TRBV4-1 to TRBJ1-1; no clear D. Germline values: CDR1 MGHRA, CDR2 YSYEKL. The CDR3 has 14 amino acids. Trimming stripped 4 bases from V and 1 base from J, with 10 bases between. DNA of the CDR3: TGCGCCAGCAGCCGCGTAGGATGGAACACTGAAGCTTTCTTT. Protein product: CASSRVGWNTEAFF.

V is TRBV5-1 and J is TRBJ2-5, with D possibly TRBD2 on 6 matching bases. From germline, CDR1 is SGHRS and CDR2 YFSETQ. This CDR3 is built from 14 residues. Trimming took off 6 bases at V and 0 bases at J, with 12 bases between the two ends. The CDR3 is CASKVDYYQETQYF. In DNA, the CDR3 is TGCGCCAGCAAGGTGGACTACTACCAAGAGACCCAGTACTTC.

The chain has TRBV5-1 and TRBJ2-5, with 10 bases lining up with TRBD2. V trimming: 0 bases; J trimming: 11 bases; junction bases outside the gene matches: 13. Germline CDR1 is SGHRS and CDR2 is YFSETQ. The length of the CDR3 is 16 residues. CDR3 loop: CASSLDGLADYNEQYF. CDR3 sequence (DNA): TGCGCCAGCAGCTTGGACGGACTAGCGGATTACAATGAGCAGTACTTC.

The J gene is TRBJ2-7, the V gene TRBV11-2, with 9 bases aligning to TRBD2. In germline, CDR1 is SGHAT, CDR2 FQNNGV. Trimming removed 0 bases from V and 3 bases from J; junction bases left unmatched: 9. This CDR3 spans 17 amino acids. The CDR3 protein is CASSLDLGLARIYEQYF. The CDR3 region has the DNA TGTGCCAGCAGCTTAGATCTCGGACTAGCGAGGATCTACGAGCAGTACTTC.

This clonotype was detected a few times. The gene calls are TRBV3-1 and TRBJ2-7, with D tentatively TRBD1 or TRBD2 (5 bases each). CDR3 length: 14 residues. The V end was cut by 0 bases, the J end by 5 bases, with 11 bases between. Per the germline V gene, CDR1 is LGHDT and CDR2 is YNNKEL (reference sequence). This CDR3 reads CASSQEGTFNEQYF. Here the CDR3 DNA reads TGTGCCAGCAGCCAAGAGGGGACGTTCAACGAGCAGTACTTC.

This sequence joins TRBV11-2 and TRBJ1-6, with D perhaps matching TRBD1 (6 bases). The CDR3 consists of 13 residues. Per the germline V gene, CDR1 is SGHAT and CDR2 is FQNNGV. V lost 5 bases to trimming and J lost 11 bases, with 13 bases between them. DNA of the CDR3: TGTGCCAGCAGCCCTGGGGGCAGAACACCCCTCCACTTT. It is translated as CASSPGGRTPLHF.

On this clonotype: One end of the junction is discordant with germline, which a read error may explain. The chain uses TRBV5-5 and TRBJ2-7, with D possibly TRBD2 on 5 matching bases. Per germline, CDR1 SGHKS and CDR2 YYEKEE (reference sequence). The CDR3 covers 14 residues. The CDR3 nucleotides are TGTGCCAGCAACTTGGGAACGGGGTCCTACGAGCAGTACTTC. Protein sequence: CASNLGTGSYEQYF.

This clonotype was observed a handful of times. This chain connects TRBV7-2 to TRBJ1-2, with TRBD1 as a possible D gene (6 bases). Germline loops: CDR1 SGHTA, CDR2 FQGNSA. V was trimmed by 2 bases and J by 8 bases, leaving 15 bases between them. The CDR3 contains 14 residues. The CDR3 DNA follows: TGTGCCAGCAGCTTATTATGGGGGCCTGGGGGCTACACCTTC. This sequence encodes CASSLLWGPGGYTF. Complete variable domain (other parts from reference TRBV7-2 and TRBJ1-2): GAGVSQSPSNKVTEKGKDVELRCDPISGHTALYWYRQSLGQGLEFLIYFQGNSAPDKSGLPSDRFSAERTGGSVSTLTIQRTQQEDSAVYLCASSLLWGPGGYTFGSGTRLTVV.

V and J are TRBV13 and TRBJ2-1, with 8 nucleotides matching TRBD2. J gave up 4 bases and V 5 bases, and 10 bases lay outside the gene matches. Per germline, CDR1 PRHDT and CDR2 FYEKMQ (reference sequence). The CDR3 sequence is 16 residues long. The CDR3 DNA sequence: TGTGCCAGCAGCCCCCGAGAAGCGGGGGCATACAATGAGCAGTTCTTC. This sequence encodes CASSPREAGAYNEQFF.